This entry describes one T cell receptor beta chain. Its antigen is undetermined. The data stem from a study of radiotherapy plus CTLA-4 blockade in lung cancer. Turning to the study itself: 15% to 20% of patients responded objectively, and about 30% achieved disease control. General study points: TCR clones originating in tumors grew in number in blood after radiotherapy plus ipilimumab. Interferon-beta, together with early blood T cell clone dynamics, reportedly best predicted response.

Repertoires were generated with immunoSEQ multiplex PCR, while TCRdb's copy carries only in-frame clones and drops some. Found here are tens of thousands of clones, 86% of them singletons; the top ten hold 2% to 2.5%. Focal radiation plus CTLA-4 blockade with ipilimumab was administered to patients who had chemo-refractory metastatic non-small-cell lung cancer. This receptor was taken from a human donor with non-small cell lung cancer who had a partial response to radiotherapy plus ipilimumab. The starting material was peripheral blood, obtained from a patient treated with radiotherapy plus ipilimumab.

CDR3 nucleotides: TGTGCCAGCAGTAATTATGCCGGGACAGGGGGGCTCGAGCAGTACTTC. This codes for CASSNYAGTGGLEQYF. This chain connects TRBV28 to TRBJ2-7; 11 nucleotides align to TRBD1. Trimming removed 5 bases from V and 6 bases from J; junction bases left unmatched: 12. CDR1 and CDR2 (germline): MDHEN, SYDVKM. The CDR3 contains 16 residues. The whole variable domain, remainder taken from reference TRBV28 and TRBJ2-7, is DVKVTQSSRYLVKRTGEKVFLECVQDMDHENMFWYRQDPGLGLRLIYFSYDVKMKEKGDIPEGYSVSREKKERFSLILESASTNQTSMYLCASSNYAGTGGLEQYFGPGTRLTVT.